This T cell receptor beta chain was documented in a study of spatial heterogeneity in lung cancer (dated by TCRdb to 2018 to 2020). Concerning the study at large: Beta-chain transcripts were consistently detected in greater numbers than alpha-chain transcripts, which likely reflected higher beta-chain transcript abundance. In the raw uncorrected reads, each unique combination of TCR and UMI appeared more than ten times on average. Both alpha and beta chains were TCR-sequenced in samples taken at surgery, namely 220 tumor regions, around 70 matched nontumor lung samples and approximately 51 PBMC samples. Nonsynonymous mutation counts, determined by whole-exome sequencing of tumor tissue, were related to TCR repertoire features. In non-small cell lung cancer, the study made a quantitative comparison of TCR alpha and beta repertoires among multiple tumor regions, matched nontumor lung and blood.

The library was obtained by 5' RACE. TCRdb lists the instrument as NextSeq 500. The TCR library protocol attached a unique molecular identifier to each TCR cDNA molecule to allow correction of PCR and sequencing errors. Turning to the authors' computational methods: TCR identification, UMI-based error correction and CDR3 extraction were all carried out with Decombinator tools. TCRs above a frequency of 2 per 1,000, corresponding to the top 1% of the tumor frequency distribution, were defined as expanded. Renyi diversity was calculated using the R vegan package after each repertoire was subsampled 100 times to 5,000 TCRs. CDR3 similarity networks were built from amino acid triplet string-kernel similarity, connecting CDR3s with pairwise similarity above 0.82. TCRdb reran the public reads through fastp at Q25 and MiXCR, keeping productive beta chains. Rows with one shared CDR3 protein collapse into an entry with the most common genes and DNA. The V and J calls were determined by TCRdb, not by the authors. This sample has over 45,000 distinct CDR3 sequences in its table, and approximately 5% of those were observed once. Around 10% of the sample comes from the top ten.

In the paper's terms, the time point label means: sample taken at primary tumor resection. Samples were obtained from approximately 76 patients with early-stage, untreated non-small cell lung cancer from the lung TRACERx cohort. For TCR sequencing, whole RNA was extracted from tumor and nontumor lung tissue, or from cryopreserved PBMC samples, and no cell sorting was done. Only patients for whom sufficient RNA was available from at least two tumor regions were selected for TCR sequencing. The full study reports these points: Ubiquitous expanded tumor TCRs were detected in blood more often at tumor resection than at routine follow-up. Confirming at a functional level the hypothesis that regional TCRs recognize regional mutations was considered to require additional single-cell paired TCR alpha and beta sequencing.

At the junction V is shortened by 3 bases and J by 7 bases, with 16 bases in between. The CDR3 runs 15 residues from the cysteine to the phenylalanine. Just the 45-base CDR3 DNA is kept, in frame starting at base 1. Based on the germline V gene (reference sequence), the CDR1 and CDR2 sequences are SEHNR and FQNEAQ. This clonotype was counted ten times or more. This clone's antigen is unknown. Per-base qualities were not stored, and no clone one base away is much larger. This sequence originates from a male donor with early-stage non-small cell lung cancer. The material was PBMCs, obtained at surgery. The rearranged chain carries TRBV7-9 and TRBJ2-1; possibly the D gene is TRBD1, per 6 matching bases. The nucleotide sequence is TGTGCCAGCAGCTTCAACAGGGCCTTGGGGAATGAGCAGTTCTTC. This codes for CASSFNRALGNEQFF. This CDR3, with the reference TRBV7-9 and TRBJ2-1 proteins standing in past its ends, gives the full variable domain DTGVSQNPRHKITKRGQNVTFRCDPISEHNRLYWYRQTLGQGPEFLTYFQNEAQLEKSRLLSDRFSAERPKGSFSTLEIQRTEQGDSAMYLCASSFNRALGNEQFFGPGTRLTVL.